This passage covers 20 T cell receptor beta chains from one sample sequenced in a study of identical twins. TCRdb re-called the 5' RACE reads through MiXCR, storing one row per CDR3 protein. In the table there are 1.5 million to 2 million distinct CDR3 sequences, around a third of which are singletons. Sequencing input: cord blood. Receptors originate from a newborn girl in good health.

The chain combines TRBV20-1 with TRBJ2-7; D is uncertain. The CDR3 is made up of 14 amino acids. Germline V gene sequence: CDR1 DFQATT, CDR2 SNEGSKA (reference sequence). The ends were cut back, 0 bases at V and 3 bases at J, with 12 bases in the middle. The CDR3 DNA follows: TGCAGTGCTAGAGATCTGGGATTCGTCTACGAGCAGTACTTC. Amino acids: CSARDLGFVYEQYF.

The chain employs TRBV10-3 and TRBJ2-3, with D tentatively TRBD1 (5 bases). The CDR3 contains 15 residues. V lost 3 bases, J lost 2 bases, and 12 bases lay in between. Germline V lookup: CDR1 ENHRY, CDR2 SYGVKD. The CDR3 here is CAISDGVGATDTQYF. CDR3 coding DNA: TGTGCCATCAGTGATGGGGTAGGGGCCACAGATACGCAGTATTTT.

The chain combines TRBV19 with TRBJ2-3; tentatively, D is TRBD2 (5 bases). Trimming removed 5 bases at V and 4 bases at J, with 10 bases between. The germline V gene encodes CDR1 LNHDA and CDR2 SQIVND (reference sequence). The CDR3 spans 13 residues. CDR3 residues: CASSELRADTQYF. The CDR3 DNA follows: TGTGCCAGTAGTGAACTGCGGGCAGATACGCAGTATTTT.

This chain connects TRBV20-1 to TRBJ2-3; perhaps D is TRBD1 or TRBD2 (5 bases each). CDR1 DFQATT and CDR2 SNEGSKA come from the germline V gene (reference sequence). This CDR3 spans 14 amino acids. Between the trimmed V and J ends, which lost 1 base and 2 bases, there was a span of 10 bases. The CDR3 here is CSARAWDHTDTQYF. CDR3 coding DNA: TGCAGTGCTAGAGCTTGGGACCACACAGATACGCAGTATTTT.

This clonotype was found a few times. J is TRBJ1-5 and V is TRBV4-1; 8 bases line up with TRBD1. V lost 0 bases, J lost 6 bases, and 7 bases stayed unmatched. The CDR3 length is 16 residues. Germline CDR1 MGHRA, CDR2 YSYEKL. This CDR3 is CASSQDQGQGGQPQHF. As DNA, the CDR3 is TGCGCCAGCAGCCAAGATCAAGGACAGGGTGGTCAGCCCCAGCATTTT.

Here the CDR3 DNA reads TGTGCCAGCAGCTTAGCAAGCAGGGTAACTGAAGCTTTCTTT. Encoded protein: CASSLASRVTEAFF. The rearrangement links TRBV7-6 to TRBJ1-1; tentative D call: TRBD1 (5 bases). CDR3 length: 14 residues. CDR1 and CDR2 (germline): SGHVS, FNYEAQ. The ends were cut back, 0 bases at V and 5 bases at J, with 10 bases in the middle.

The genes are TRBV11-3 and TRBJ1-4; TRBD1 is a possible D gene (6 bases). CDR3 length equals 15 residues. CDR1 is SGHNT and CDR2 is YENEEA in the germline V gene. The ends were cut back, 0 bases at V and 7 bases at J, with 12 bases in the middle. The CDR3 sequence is CASSLDPGAREKLFF. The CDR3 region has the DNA TGTGCCAGCAGCTTAGATCCGGGGGCGCGTGAAAAACTGTTTTTT.

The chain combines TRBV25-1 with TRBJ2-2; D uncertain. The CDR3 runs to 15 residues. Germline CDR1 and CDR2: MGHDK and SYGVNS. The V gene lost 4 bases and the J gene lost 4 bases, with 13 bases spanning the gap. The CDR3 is CASSGEYRRTGELFF. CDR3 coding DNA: TGTGCCAGCAGTGGAGAGTACCGCCGCACCGGGGAGCTGTTTTTT.

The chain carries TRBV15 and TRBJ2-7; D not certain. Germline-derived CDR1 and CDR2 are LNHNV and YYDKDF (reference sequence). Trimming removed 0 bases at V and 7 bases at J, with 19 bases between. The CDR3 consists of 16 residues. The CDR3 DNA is TGTGCCACCAGCAGAGATTCGCAGGCATCTTACAATGAGCAGTACTTC. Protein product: CATSRDSQASYNEQYF.

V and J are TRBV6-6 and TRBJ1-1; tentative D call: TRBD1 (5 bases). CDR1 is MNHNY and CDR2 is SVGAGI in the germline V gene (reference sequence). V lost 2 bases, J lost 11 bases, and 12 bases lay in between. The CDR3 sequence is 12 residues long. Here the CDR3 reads CASSYQGLEAFF. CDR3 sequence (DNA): TGTGCCAGCAGTTACCAGGGACTTGAGGCTTTCTTT.

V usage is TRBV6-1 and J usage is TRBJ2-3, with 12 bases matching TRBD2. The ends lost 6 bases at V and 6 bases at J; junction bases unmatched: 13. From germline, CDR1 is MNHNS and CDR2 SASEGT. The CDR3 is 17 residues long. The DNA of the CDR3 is TGTGCCAGCAGCGGACTAGCGGGGAGCATTCCGCGGGATACGCAGTATTTT. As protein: CASSGLAGSIPRDTQYF.

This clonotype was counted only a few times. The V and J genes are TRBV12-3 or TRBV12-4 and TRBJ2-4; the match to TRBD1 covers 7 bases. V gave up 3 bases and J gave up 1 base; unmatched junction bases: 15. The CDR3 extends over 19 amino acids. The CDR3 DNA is TGTGCCAGCAGTTTTAGGAGCAGGGGGATCGTGATGGCCAAAAACATTCAGTACTTC. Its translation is CASSFRSRGIVMAKNIQYF.

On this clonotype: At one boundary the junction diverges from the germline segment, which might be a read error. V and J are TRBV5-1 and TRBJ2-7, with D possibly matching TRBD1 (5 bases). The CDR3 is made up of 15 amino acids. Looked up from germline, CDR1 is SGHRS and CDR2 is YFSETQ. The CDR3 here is CAGSLVSGAGDEQYF. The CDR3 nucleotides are TGCGCCGGCAGCTTGGTTAGTGGGGCCGGCGACGAGCAGTACTTC.

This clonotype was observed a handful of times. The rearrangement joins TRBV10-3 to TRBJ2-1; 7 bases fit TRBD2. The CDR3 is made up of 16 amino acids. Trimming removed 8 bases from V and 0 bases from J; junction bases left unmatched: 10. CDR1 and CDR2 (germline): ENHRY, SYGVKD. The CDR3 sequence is CAIGLAETSSYNEQFF. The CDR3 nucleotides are TGTGCCATCGGCCTAGCGGAAACTAGCTCCTACAATGAGCAGTTCTTC.

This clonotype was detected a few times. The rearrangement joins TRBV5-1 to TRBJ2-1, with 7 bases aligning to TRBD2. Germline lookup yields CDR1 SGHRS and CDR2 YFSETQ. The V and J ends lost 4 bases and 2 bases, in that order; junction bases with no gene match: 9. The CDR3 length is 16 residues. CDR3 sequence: CASSPEGGSAYNEQFF. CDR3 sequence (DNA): TGCGCCAGCAGCCCAGAGGGCGGGAGCGCCTACAATGAGCAGTTCTTC.

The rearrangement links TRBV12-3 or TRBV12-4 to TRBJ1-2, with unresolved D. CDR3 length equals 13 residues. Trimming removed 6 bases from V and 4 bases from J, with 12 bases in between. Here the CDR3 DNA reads TGTGCCAGCAGCCTGGACCCTTCCTATGGCTACACCTTC. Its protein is CASSLDPSYGYTF.

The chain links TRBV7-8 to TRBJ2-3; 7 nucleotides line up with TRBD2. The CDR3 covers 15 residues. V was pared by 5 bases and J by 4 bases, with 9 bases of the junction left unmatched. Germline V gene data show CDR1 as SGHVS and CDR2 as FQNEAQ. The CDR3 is CASSPGLGGSDTQYF. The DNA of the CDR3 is TGTGCCAGCAGCCCGGGACTGGGGGGGTCAGATACGCAGTATTTT.

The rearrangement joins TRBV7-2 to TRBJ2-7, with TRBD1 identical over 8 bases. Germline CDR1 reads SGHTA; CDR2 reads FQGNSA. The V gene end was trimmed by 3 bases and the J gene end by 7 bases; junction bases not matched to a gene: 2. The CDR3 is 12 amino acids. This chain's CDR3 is CASSFGDREQYF. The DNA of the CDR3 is TGTGCCAGCAGCTTCGGGGACAGGGAGCAGTACTTC.

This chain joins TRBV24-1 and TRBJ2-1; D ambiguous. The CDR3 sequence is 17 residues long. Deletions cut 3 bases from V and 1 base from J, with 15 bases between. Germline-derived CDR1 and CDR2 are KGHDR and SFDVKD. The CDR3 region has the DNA TGTGCCACCAGTGATGGTCTTTTGACGAAATCCTACAATGAGCAGTTCTTC. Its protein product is CATSDGLLTKSYNEQFF.

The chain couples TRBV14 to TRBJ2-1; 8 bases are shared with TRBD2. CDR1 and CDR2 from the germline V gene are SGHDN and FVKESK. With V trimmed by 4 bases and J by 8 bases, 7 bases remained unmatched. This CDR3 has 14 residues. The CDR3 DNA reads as TGTGCCAGCAGCCCCGGACTAGCTTGGGATGAGCAGTTCTTC. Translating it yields CASSPGLAWDEQFF.